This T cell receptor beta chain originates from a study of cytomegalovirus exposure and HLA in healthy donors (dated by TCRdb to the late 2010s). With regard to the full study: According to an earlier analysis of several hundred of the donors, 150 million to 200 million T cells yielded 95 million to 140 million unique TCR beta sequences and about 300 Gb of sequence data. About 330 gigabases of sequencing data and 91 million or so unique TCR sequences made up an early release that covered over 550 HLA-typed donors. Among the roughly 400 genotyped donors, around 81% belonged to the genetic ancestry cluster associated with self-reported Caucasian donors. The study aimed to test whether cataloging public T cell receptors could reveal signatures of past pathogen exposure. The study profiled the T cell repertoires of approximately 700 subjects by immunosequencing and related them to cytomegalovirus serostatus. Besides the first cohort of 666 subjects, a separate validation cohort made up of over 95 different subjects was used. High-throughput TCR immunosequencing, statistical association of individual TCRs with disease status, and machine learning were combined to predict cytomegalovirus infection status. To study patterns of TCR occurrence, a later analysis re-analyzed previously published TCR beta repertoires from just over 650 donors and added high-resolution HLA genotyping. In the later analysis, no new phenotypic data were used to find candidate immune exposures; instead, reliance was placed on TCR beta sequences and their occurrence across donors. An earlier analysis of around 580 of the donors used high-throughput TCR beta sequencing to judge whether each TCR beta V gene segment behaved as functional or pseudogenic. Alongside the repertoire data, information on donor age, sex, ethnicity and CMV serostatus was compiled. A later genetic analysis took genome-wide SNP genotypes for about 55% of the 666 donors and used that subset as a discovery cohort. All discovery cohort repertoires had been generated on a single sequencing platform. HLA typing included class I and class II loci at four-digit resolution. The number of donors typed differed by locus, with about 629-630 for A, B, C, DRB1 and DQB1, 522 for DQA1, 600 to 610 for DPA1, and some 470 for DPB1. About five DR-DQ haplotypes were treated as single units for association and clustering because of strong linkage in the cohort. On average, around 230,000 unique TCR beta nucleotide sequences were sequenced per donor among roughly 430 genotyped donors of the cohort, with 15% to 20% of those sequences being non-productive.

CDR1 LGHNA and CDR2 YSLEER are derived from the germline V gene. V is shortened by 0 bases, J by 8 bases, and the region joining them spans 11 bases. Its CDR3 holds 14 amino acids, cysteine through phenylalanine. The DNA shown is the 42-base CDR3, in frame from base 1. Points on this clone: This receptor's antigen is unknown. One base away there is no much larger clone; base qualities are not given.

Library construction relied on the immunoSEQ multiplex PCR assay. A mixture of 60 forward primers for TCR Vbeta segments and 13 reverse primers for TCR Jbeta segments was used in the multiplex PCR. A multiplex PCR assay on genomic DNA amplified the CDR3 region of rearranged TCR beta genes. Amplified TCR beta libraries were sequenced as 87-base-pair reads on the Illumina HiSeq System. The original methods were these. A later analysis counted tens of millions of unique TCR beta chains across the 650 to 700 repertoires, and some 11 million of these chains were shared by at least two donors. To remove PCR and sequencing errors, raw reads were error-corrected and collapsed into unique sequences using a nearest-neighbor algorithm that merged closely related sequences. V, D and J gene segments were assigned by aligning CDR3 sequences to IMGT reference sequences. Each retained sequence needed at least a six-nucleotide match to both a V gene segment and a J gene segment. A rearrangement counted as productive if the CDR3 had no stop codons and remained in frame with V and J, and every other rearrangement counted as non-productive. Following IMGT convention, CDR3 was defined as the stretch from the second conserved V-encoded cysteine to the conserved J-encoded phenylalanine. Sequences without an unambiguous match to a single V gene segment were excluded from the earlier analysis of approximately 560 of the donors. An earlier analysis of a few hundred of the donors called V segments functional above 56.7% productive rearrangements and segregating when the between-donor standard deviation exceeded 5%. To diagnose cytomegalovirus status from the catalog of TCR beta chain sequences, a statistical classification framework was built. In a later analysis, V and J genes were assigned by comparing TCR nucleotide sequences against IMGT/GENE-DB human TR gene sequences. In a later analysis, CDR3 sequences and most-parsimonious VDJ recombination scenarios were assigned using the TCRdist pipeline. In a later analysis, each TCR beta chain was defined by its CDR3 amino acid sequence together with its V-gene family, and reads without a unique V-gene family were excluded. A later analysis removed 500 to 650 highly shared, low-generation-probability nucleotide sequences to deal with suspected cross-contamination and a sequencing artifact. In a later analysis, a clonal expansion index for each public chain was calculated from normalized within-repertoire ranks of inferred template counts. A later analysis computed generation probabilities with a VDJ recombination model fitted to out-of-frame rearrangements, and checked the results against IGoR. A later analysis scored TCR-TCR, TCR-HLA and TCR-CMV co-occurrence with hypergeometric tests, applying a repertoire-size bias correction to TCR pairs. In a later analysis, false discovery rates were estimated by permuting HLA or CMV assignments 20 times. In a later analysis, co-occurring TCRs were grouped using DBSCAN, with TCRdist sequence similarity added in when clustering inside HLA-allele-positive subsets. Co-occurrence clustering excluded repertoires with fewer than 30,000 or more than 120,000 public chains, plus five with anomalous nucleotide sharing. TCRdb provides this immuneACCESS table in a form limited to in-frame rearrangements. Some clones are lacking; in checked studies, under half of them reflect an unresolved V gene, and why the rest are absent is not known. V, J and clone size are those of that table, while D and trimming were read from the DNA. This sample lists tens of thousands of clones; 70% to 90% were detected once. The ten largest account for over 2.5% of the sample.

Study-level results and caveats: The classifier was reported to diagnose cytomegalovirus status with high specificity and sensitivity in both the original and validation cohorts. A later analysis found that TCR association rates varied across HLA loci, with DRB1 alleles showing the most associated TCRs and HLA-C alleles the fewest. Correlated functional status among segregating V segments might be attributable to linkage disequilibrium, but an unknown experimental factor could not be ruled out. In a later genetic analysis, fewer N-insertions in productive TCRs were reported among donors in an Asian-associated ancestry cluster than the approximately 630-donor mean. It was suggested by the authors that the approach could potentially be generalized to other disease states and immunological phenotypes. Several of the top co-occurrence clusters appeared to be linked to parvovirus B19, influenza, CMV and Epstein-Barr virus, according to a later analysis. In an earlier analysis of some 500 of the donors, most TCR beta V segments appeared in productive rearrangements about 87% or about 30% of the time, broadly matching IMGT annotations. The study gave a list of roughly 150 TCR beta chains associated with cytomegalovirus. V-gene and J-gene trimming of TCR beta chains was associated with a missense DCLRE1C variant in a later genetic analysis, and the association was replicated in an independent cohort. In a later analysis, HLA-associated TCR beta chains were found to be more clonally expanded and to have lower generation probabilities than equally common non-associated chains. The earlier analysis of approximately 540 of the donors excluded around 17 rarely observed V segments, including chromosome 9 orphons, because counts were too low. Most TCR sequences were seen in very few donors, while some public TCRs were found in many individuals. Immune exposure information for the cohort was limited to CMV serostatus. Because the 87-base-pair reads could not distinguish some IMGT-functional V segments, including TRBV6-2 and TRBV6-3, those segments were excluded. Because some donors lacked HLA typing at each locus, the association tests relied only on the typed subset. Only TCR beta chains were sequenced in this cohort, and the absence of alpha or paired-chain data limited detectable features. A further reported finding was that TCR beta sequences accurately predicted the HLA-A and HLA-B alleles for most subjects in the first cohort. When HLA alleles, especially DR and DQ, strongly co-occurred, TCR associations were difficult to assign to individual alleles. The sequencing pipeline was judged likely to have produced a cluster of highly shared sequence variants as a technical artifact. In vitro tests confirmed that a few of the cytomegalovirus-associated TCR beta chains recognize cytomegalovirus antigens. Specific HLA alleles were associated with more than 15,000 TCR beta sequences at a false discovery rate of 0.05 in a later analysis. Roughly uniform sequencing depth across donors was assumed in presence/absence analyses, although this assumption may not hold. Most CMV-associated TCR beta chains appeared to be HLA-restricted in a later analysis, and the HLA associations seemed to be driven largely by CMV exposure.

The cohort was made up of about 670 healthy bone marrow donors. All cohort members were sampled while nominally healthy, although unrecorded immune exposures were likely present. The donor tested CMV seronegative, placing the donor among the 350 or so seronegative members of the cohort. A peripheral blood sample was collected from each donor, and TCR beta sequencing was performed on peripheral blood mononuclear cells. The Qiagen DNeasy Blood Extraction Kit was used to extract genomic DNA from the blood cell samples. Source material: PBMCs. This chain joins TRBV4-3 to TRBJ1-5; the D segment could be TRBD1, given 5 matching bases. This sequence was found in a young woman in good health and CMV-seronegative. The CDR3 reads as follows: CASSQDVRVEPQHF. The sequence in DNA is TGCGCCAGCAGCCAAGATGTCAGGGTGGAGCCCCAGCATTTT.